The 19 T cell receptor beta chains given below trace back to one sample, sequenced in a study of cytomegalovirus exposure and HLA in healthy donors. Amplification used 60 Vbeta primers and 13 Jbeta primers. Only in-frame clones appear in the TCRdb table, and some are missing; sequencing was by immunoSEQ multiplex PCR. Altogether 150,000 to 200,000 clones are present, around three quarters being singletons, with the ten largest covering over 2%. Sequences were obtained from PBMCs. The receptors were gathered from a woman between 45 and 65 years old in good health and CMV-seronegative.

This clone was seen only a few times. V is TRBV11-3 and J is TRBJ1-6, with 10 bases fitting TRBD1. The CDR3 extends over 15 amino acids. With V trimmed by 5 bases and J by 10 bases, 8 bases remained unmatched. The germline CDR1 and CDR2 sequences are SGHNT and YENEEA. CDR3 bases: TGTGCCAGCAGCCAGGGGGGGACAGGGGCATCACCCCTCCACTTT. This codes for CASSQGGTGASPLHF.

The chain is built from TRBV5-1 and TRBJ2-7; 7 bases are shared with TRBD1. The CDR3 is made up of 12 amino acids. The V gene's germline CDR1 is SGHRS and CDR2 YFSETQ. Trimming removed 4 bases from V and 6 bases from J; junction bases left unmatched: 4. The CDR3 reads CASSIGGVEQYF. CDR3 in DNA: TGCGCCAGCAGCATAGGGGGCGTCGAGCAGTACTTC. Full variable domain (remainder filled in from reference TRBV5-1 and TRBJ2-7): KAGVTQTPRYLIKTRGQQVTLSCSPISGHRSVSWYQQTPGQGLQFLFEYFSETQRNKGNFPGRFSGRQFSNSRSEMNVSTLELGDSALYLCASSIGGVEQYFGPGTRLTVT.

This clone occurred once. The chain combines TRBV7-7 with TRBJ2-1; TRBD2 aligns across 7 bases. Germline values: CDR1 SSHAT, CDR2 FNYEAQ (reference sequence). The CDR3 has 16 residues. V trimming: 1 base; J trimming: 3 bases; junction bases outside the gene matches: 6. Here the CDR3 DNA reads TGTGCCAGCAGCTTAGAGTGGGGGACTAACTACAATGAGCAGTTCTTC. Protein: CASSLEWGTNYNEQFF.

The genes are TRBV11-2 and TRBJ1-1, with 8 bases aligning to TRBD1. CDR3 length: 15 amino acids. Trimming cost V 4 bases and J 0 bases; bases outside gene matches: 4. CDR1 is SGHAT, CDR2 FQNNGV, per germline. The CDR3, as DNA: TGTGCCAGCAGCTATGGACAGGGATTGAACACTGAAGCTTTCTTT. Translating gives CASSYGQGLNTEAFF.

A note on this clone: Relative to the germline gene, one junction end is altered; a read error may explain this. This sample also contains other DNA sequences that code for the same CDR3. CDR3 coding DNA: TGTGCCAGCAGTTCCTCCGCGGACAGCAATTCCCCCCTCCACTTT. Translation: CASSSSADSNSPLHF. The chain employs TRBV28 and TRBJ1-6; a weak D match, TRBD1 (6 bases). CDR3 length: 15 residues. Germline values: CDR1 MDHEN, CDR2 SYDVKM.

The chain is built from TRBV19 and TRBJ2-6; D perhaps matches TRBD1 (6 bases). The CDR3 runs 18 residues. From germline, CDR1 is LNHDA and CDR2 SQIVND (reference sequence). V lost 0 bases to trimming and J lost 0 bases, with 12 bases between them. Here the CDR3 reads CASSIDRPQGSGANVLTF. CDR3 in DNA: TGTGCCAGTAGTATAGATAGGCCACAGGGCTCTGGGGCCAACGTCCTGACTTTC.

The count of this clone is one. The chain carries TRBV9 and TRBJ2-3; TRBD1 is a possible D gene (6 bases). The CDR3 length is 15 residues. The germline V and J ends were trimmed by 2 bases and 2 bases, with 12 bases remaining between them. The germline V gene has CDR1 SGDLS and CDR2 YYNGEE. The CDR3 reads CASSVRGTPTDTQYF. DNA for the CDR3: TGTGCCAGCAGCGTCAGGGGCACCCCCACAGATACGCAGTATTTT. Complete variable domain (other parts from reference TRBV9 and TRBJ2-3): DSGVTQTPKHLITATGQRVTLRCSPRSGDLSVYWYQQSLDQGLQFLIQYYNGEERAKGNILERFSAQQFPDLHSELNLSSLELGDSALYFCASSVRGTPTDTQYFGPGTRLTVL.

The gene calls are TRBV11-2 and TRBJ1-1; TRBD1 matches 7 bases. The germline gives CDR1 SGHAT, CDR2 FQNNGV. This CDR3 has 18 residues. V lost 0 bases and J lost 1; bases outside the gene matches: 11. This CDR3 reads CASSLDHATGFGNTEAFF. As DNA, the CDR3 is TGTGCCAGCAGCTTAGATCATGCGACAGGGTTTGGGAACACTGAAGCTTTCTTT.

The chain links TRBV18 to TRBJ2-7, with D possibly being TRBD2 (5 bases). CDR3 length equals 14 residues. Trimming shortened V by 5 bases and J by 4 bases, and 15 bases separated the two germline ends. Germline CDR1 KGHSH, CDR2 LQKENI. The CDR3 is CASSMVGATYEQYF. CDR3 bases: TGTGCCAGCTCAATGGTGGGAGCCACTTACGAGCAGTACTTC. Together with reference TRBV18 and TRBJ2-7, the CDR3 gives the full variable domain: NAGVMQNPRHLVRRRGQEARLRCSPMKGHSHVYWYRQLPEEGLKFMVYLQKENIIDESGMPKERFSAEFPKEGPSILRIQQVVRGDSAAYFCASSMVGATYEQYFGPGTRLTVT.

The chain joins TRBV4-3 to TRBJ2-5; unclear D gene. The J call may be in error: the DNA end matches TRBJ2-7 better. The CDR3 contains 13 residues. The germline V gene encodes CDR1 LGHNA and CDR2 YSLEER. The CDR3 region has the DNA TGCGCCAGCAGCCAGTTGCTCGCCTACGAGCAGTACTTC. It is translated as CASSQLLAYEQYF.

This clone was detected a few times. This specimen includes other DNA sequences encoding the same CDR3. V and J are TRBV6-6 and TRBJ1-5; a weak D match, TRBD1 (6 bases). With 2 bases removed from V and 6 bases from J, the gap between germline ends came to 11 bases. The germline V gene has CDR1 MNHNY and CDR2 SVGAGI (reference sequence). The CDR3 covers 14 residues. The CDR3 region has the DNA TGTGCCAGCAGTTACGGGCAGGGGATTCAGCCCCAGCATTTT. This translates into CASSYGQGIQPQHF.

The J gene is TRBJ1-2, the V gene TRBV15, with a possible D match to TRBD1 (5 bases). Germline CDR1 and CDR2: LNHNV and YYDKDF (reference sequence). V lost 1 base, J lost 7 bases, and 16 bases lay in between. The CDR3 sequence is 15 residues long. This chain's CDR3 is CATSRGETGHGGYTF. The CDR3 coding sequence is TGTGCCACCAGCAGAGGTGAAACAGGCCACGGTGGCTACACCTTC.

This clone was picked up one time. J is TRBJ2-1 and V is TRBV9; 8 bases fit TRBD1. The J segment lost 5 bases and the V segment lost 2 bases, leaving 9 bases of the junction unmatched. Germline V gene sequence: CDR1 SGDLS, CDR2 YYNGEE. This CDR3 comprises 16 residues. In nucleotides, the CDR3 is TGTGCCAGCAGCGTCGGAGACAGGGGACCCAACAATGAGCAGTTCTTC. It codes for CASSVGDRGPNNEQFF.

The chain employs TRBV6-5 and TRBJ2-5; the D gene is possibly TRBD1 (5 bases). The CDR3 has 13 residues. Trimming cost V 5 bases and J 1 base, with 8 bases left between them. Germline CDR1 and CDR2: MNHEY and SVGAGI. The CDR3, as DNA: TGTGCCAGCAGTCCAGGGTCCCAAGAGACCCAGTACTTC. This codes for CASSPGSQETQYF.

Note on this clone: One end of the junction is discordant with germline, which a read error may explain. The CDR3 here is CSSSPGGGGAYNEQFF. The CDR3, as DNA: TGTTCCAGCAGCCCAGGGGGCGGGGGCGCCTACAATGAGCAGTTCTTC. The rearrangement links TRBV7-9 to TRBJ2-1, with D perhaps TRBD1 (8 bases). The CDR3 contains 16 residues. Germline V gives CDR1 SEHNR, CDR2 FQNEAQ (reference sequence).

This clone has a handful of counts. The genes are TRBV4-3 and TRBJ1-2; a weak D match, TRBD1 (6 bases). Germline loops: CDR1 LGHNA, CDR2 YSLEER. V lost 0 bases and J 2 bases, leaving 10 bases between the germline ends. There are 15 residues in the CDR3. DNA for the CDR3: TGCGCCAGCAGCCAAGAAGGGGGGGGGAACTATGGCTACACCTTC. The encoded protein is CASSQEGGGNYGYTF.

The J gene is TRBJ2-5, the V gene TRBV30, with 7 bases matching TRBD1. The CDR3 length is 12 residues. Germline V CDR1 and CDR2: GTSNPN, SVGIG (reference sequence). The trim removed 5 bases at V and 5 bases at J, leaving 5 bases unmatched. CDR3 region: CAWATGEETQYF. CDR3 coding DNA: TGTGCCTGGGCTACAGGGGAGGAGACCCAGTACTTC.

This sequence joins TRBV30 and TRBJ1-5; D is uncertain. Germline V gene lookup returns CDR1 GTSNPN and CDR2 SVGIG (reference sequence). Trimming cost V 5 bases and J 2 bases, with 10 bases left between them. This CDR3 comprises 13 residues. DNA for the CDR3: TGTGCCTGGTCCCTTGAGGGCAATCAGCCCCAGCATTTT. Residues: CAWSLEGNQPQHF.

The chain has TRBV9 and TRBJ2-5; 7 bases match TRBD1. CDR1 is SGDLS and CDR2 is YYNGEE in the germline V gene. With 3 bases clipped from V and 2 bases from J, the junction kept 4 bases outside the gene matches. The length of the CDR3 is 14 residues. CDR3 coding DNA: TGTGCCAGCAGCGAGGGACAGAGACAAGAGACCCAGTACTTC. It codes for CASSEGQRQETQYF.